A selection of T cell receptor beta chains follows, all from one sample in a study of T cell changes during pregnancy in multiple sclerosis. Sequencing used immunoSEQ multiplex PCR; TCRdb keeps in-frame clones, though not all of them. The sample lists 85,000 to 100,000 clones, about 92% occurring once. The sequencing here drew on peripheral blood, taken in the first trimester of pregnancy. The receptor set was obtained from a female donor with multiple sclerosis, enrolled in a pregnancy study. Both conserved end residues are part of each CDR3. The D gene is left open where the match is weak. For some rows the clone size is stated as once, few or many, or as a class when expanded; others skip it.

J gene: TRBJ2-3
D gene: -
V gene: TRBV6-5
clone size: -
CDR3 DNA: TGTGCCAGCAGTTACTCGGGGCAGCTACTCACAGATACGCAGTATTTT
CDR3 protein: CASSYSGQLLTDTQYF

J gene: TRBJ2-2
D gene: TRBD1
V gene: TRBV2
clone size: few
CDR3 DNA: TGTGCCAGCAGTGAGGTCAGGGGGCATACCGGGGAGCTGTTTTTT
CDR3 protein: CASSEVRGHTGELFF

J gene: TRBJ2-6
D gene: -
V gene: TRBV27
clone size: -
CDR3 DNA: TGTGCCAGCAGTGCGTTAGGACGGGACTCTGGGGCCAACGTCCTGACTTTC
CDR3 protein: CASSALGRDSGANVLTF

J gene: TRBJ1-4
D gene: -
V gene: TRBV7-9
clone size: -
CDR3 DNA: TGTGCCAGCAGCCGGACAGTATCTAATGAAAAACTGTTTTTT
CDR3 protein: CASSRTVSNEKLFF

J gene: TRBJ2-3
D gene: TRBD1
V gene: TRBV5-4
clone size: few
CDR3 DNA: TGTGCCAGCAGACCCGGGACAGCGAGCACAGATACGCAGTATTTT
CDR3 protein: CASRPGTASTDTQYF

J gene: TRBJ2-3
D gene: -
V gene: TRBV19
clone size: -
CDR3 DNA: TGTGCCAGTAGTGCGCCCCTCCTGTCGTCGTTCACAGATACGCAGTATTTT
CDR3 protein: CASSAPLLSSFTDTQYF

J gene: TRBJ1-1
D gene: -
V gene: TRBV28
clone size: -
CDR3 DNA: TGTGCCAGCAGTTTAGCAGGGAATGAAGCTTTCTTT
CDR3 protein: CASSLAGNEAFF

J gene: TRBJ1-3
D gene: -
V gene: TRBV4-1
clone size: -
CDR3 DNA: TGCGCCAGCAGCCAAGTCATAGGGAGCTCTGGAAACACCATATATTTT
CDR3 protein: CASSQVIGSSGNTIYF

J gene: TRBJ1-2
D gene: TRBD1
V gene: TRBV6-6
clone size: -
CDR3 DNA: TGTGCCAGCAGTTACTCGGACAGGGGAGTAGGAGGCTACACCTTC
CDR3 protein: CASSYSDRGVGGYTF

J gene: TRBJ2-7
D gene: TRBD2
V gene: TRBV28
clone size: -
CDR3 DNA: TGTGCCAGCAGTCCCACCGGCGCGGGAGTCTCCTACGAGCAGTACTTC
CDR3 protein: CASSPTGAGVSYEQYF

J gene: TRBJ2-1
D gene: TRBD2
V gene: TRBV7-8
clone size: -
CDR3 DNA: TGTGCCAGCAGCTTGGGTAGCGGGAGTGAACACGAGCAGTTCTTC
CDR3 protein: CASSLGSGSEHEQFF

J gene: TRBJ2-7
D gene: TRBD1
V gene: TRBV6-1
clone size: -
CDR3 DNA: TGTGCCAGCAGTGAGACAGGGGGCCCTTACGAGCAGTACTTC
CDR3 protein: CASSETGGPYEQYF

J gene: TRBJ2-7
D gene: TRBD2
V gene: TRBV27
clone size: -
CDR3 DNA: TGTGCCAGCAGCTTACCGGGGGGCGAGCAGTACTTC
CDR3 protein: CASSLPGGEQYF

J gene: TRBJ2-2
D gene: TRBD1
V gene: TRBV19
clone size: -
CDR3 DNA: TGTGCCAGTAGCCAGGGACAGGCGAACACCGGGGAGCTGTTTTTT
CDR3 protein: CASSQGQANTGELFF

J gene: TRBJ2-3
D gene: -
V gene: TRBV5-1
clone size: once
CDR3 DNA: TGCGCCAGCAGCTTCAGACAGGATGGGGGCACAGATACGCAGTATTTT
CDR3 protein: CASSFRQDGGTDTQYF

J gene: TRBJ2-5
D gene: -
V gene: TRBV1
clone size: -
CDR3 DNA: TGCACCAGCGACGTTCCCGGTGTGACAGGGGAGACCCAGTACTTC
CDR3 protein: CTSDVPGVTGETQYF

J gene: TRBJ1-2
D gene: -
V gene: TRBV6-5
clone size: -
CDR3 DNA: TGTGCCAGCACCCCCTACAGCGGCCGGGACTATGGCTACACCTTC
CDR3 protein: CASTPYSGRDYGYTF

J gene: TRBJ2-7
D gene: -
V gene: TRBV2
clone size: -
CDR3 DNA: TGTGCCAGCAGGACAGGGAGGTACGAGCAGTACTTC
CDR3 protein: CASRTGRYEQYF

J gene: TRBJ2-4
D gene: TRBD1
V gene: TRBV19
clone size: -
CDR3 DNA: TGTGCCAGTAGAGACAGGGGGACAGCCAAAAACATTCAGTACTTC
CDR3 protein: CASRDRGTAKNIQYF

J gene: TRBJ1-3
D gene: -
V gene: TRBV20-1
clone size: -
CDR3 DNA: TGCAGTGCCGAAAGGGAGAACACCATATATTTT
CDR3 protein: CSAERENTIYF

J gene: TRBJ2-5
D gene: -
V gene: TRBV4-1
clone size: once
CDR3 DNA: TGCGCCAGCAGCCATCCGGGGAAAGAGACCCAGTACTTC
CDR3 protein: CASSHPGKETQYF

J gene: TRBJ2-1
D gene: -
V gene: TRBV13
clone size: once
CDR3 DNA: TGTGCCAGCACGGGACAATCCAACAATGAGCAGTTCTTC
CDR3 protein: CASTGQSNNEQFF

J gene: TRBJ2-7
D gene: -
V gene: TRBV4-1
clone size: -
CDR3 DNA: TGCGCCAGCAGCCAGCCGGGGGTGGCCGCCTACGGGCAGTACTTC
CDR3 protein: CASSQPGVAAYGQYF

J gene: TRBJ1-1
D gene: -
V gene: TRBV6-1
clone size: few
CDR3 DNA: TGTGCCAGCAGGAACAGGGCGGGGAACACTGAAGCTTTCTTT
CDR3 protein: CASRNRAGNTEAFF

J gene: TRBJ2-1
D gene: TRBD2
V gene: TRBV4-2
clone size: once
CDR3 DNA: TGTGCCAGCAGCCAGACTAGCGGGACTAACAATGAGCAGTTCTTC
CDR3 protein: CASSQTSGTNNEQFF

J gene: TRBJ2-7
D gene: -
V gene: TRBV19
clone size: -
CDR3 DNA: TGTGCCAGTAGTATTGGTACGGGGTCGCACTACGAGCAGTACTTC
CDR3 protein: CASSIGTGSHYEQYF

J gene: TRBJ1-1
D gene: -
V gene: TRBV28
clone size: -
CDR3 DNA: TGTGCCAGCAGACCCCCTGGACACTTGAACACTGAAGCTTTCTTT
CDR3 protein: CASRPPGHLNTEAFF

J gene: TRBJ2-7
D gene: TRBD1
V gene: TRBV7-6
clone size: -
CDR3 DNA: TGTGCCAGCAGCTCCGGGACAGGGAGCTACGAGCAGTACTTC
CDR3 protein: CASSSGTGSYEQYF

J gene: TRBJ2-7
D gene: TRBD1
V gene: TRBV13
clone size: once
CDR3 DNA: TGTGCCAGCAGCTCGGGACAGGGCTGGGAGGAGCAGTACTTC
CDR3 protein: CASSSGQGWEEQYF

J gene: TRBJ2-3
D gene: -
V gene: TRBV6-4
clone size: -
CDR3 DNA: TGTGCCAGCAGTGAAGCGGGCACAGATACGCAGTATTTT
CDR3 protein: CASSEAGTDTQYF

J gene: TRBJ2-1
D gene: TRBD2
V gene: TRBV28
clone size: -
CDR3 DNA: TGTGCCAGCAGTTTAGGCAGCACCGGGACTAGCGATAGGAATGAGCAGTTCTTC
CDR3 protein: CASSLGSTGTSDRNEQFF

J gene: TRBJ2-3
D gene: TRBD2
V gene: TRBV7-9
clone size: -
CDR3 DNA: TGTGCCAGCAGACAGACTAGCGGGAGCTCTGCAGATACGCAGTATTTT
CDR3 protein: CASRQTSGSSADTQYF

J gene: TRBJ2-7
D gene: TRBD1
V gene: TRBV2
clone size: -
CDR3 DNA: TGTGCCAGCAGTGAGGGACAGCCCTACGAGCAGTACTTC
CDR3 protein: CASSEGQPYEQYF

J gene: TRBJ2-4
D gene: TRBD1
V gene: TRBV6-6
clone size: -
CDR3 DNA: TGTGCCAGCAGTTACTTTGGGGACAGGTCCCTAAACATTCAGTACTTC
CDR3 protein: CASSYFGDRSLNIQYF

J gene: TRBJ1-4
D gene: -
V gene: TRBV19
clone size: once
CDR3 DNA: TGTGCCAGTAGCGACAACGGCAGGGGTAGGAGTGAAAAACTGTTTTTT
CDR3 protein: CASSDNGRGRSEKLFF

J gene: TRBJ2-5
D gene: -
V gene: TRBV15
clone size: -
CDR3 DNA: TGTGCCACCAGCGCTCGGACACCCCGACAAGAGACCCAGTACTTC
CDR3 protein: CATSARTPRQETQYF

J gene: TRBJ1-1
D gene: -
V gene: TRBV18
clone size: -
CDR3 DNA: TGTGCCAGCTCACCCACACTGAACACTGAAGCTTTCTTT
CDR3 protein: CASSPTLNTEAFF

J gene: TRBJ2-5
D gene: -
V gene: TRBV13
clone size: once
CDR3 DNA: TGTGCCAGCAGCTATGGGCCAGAGACCCAGTACTTC
CDR3 protein: CASSYGPETQYF

J gene: TRBJ1-2
D gene: TRBD1
V gene: TRBV9
clone size: few
CDR3 DNA: TGTGCCAGCAGCGTAGGTGTTGAAGGGGGCAGGAGCTATGGCTACACCTTC
CDR3 protein: CASSVGVEGGRSYGYTF

J gene: TRBJ2-5
D gene: TRBD2
V gene: TRBV25-1
clone size: once
CDR3 DNA: TGTGCCAGCAGTCCAGCCAGACTAGCGGGAGTGGAGACCCAGTACTTC
CDR3 protein: CASSPARLAGVETQYF

J gene: TRBJ2-5
D gene: -
V gene: TRBV18
clone size: -
CDR3 DNA: TGTGCCAGCTCACTCCCGGGAAGTGGGATAAGGCAGACCCAGTACTTC
CDR3 protein: CASSLPGSGIRQTQYF

J gene: TRBJ2-3
D gene: TRBD2
V gene: TRBV5-6
clone size: -
CDR3 DNA: TGTGCCAGCAGCTCGCAACTAGCGGGAGGACATACGCAGTATTTT
CDR3 protein: CASSSQLAGGHTQYF

J gene: TRBJ2-2
D gene: -
V gene: TRBV5-4
clone size: -
CDR3 DNA: TGTGCCAGCAGCTTGAAGCTGAGCCCACTTAACACCGGGGAGCTGTTTTTT
CDR3 protein: CASSLKLSPLNTGELFF

J gene: TRBJ2-7
D gene: TRBD2
V gene: TRBV4-1
clone size: -
CDR3 DNA: TGCGCCAGCAGCCAACCGGGACTAAAGTACGAGCAGTACTTC
CDR3 protein: CASSQPGLKYEQYF

J gene: TRBJ2-5
D gene: -
V gene: TRBV29-1
clone size: -
CDR3 DNA: TGCAGCGTTGTACAGAACCAAGAGACCCAGTACTTC
CDR3 protein: CSVVQNQETQYF

J gene: TRBJ2-1
D gene: -
V gene: TRBV4-3
clone size: -
CDR3 DNA: TGCGCCAGCAGCCAAGATGACTCTGCGGGATTCAGGAATGAGCAGTTCTTC
CDR3 protein: CASSQDDSAGFRNEQFF

J gene: TRBJ2-2
D gene: TRBD1
V gene: TRBV5-1
clone size: -
CDR3 DNA: TGCGCCAGCAGGGAGGGACAGGCCTCCACCGGGGAGCTGTTTTTT
CDR3 protein: CASREGQASTGELFF

J gene: TRBJ1-1
D gene: -
V gene: TRBV11-3
clone size: -
CDR3 DNA: TGTGCCAGCAGCCGGGGCACTGAAGCTTTCTTT
CDR3 protein: CASSRGTEAFF

J gene: TRBJ1-5
D gene: -
V gene: TRBV2
clone size: -
CDR3 DNA: TGTGCCAGCCTCAAGACAGGCGTTAGCAATCAGCCCCAGCATTTT
CDR3 protein: CASLKTGVSNQPQHF